This is a list of T cell receptor beta chains from one sample in a study of naive and memory T cell subsets. TCRdb redid the calling of the UMI-ligation and nested PCR reads with MiXCR, one entry per CDR3 protein. Of 95,000 to 150,000 distinct CDR3 sequences listed, around a third are singletons. Specimen: central memory CD4+ T cells from blood. The source is a human donor in good health. Each CDR3 is given with its conserved first and last residue. D genes are given only for firm matches. Clone size is given for some rows only: seen once, a few or many times, or a class if the clone is expanded.

V gene	clone size	J gene	D gene	CDR3 DNA	CDR3 protein
TRBV7-9	-	TRBJ2-3	-	TGTGCCAGCAGCCTCGACAGCCGCACAGATACGCAGTATTTT	CASSLDSRTDTQYF
TRBV20-1	few	TRBJ2-5	-	TGCAGTGCTAGAGATACGCTATACAGCCACCGAGGGGAGACCCAGTACTTC	CSARDTLYSHRGETQYF
TRBV11-3	-	TRBJ2-1	TRBD2	TGTGCCAGCAGCTTGGAAGCGGGAGGGTTAAGTGAGCAGTTCTTC	CASSLEAGGLSEQFF
TRBV10-2	-	TRBJ2-1	-	TGCGCCAGCAGAGCCGTAGGCTCCTACAATGAGCAGTTCTTC	CASRAVGSYNEQFF
TRBV27	few	TRBJ2-1	TRBD2	TGTGCCAGCAGTTTGTTAACTAGCGGGAGAGTAAATGAGCAGTTCTTC	CASSLLTSGRVNEQFF
TRBV25-1	few	TRBJ2-5	TRBD2	TGTGCCAGCAGTGCCTCCGGGACTAGCGAATATAAGGCCCAGTACTTC	CASSASGTSEYKAQYF
TRBV20-1	-	TRBJ2-7	-	TGCAGTGCTAGGACCCAATTCTCCTACGAGCAGTACTTC	CSARTQFSYEQYF
TRBV7-9	once	TRBJ1-4	-	TGTGCCAGCAGCTTAGACTCGGGGGGGCAGAGTGAAAAACTGTTTTTT	CASSLDSGGQSEKLFF
TRBV5-4	-	TRBJ2-7	TRBD1	TGTGCCAGCAGCGTGGACAGGGGGCAATTCGGCGAGCAGTACTTC	CASSVDRGQFGEQYF
TRBV5-1	-	TRBJ2-2	-	TGCGCCAGCAGCGGAAAGACCGGGACAGATTTAGCGGTCGGGGAGCTGTTTTTT	CASSGKTGTDLAVGELFF
TRBV4-1	-	TRBJ2-3	-	TGCGCCAGCAGCCAAGAAAGTCGGTTTACGCAGTATTTT	CASSQESRFTQYF